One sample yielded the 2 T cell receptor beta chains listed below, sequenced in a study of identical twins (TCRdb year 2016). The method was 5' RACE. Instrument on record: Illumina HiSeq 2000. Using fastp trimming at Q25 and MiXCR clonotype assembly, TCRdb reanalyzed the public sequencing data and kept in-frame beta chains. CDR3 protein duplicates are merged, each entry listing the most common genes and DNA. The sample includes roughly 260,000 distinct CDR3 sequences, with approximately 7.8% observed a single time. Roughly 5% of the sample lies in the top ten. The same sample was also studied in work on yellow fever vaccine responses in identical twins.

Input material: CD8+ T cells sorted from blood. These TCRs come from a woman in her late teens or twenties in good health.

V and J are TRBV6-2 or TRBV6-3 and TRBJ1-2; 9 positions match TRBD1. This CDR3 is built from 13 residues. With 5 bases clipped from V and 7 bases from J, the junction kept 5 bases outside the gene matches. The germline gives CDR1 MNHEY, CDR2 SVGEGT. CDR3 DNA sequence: TGTGCCAGCAGTACAGGGGGCGCCACTGGCTACACCTTC. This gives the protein CASSTGGATGYTF.

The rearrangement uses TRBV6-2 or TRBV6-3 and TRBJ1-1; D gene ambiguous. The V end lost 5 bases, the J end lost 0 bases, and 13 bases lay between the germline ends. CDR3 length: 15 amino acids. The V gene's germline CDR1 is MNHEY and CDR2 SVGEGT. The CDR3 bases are TGTGCCAGCAGTCAACACCCTAGGGTGAACACTGAAGCTTTCTTT. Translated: CASSQHPRVNTEAFF.